This entry is about one T cell receptor (beta chain). In the original analysis: Amplification of reference gene primers was used by the study to estimate nucleated cell counts. Profiling relied on immunoSEQ multiplex PCR, and the TCRdb table lists in-frame clones only, not all of them. The V and J calls and clone size come from that table; D and trimming were worked out from the DNA. This sample has roughly 300,000 clones; roughly 89% occur once, and the top ten carry about 2%. The data belong to a study of blood T cell repertoires in COVID-19. The V gene end was trimmed by 5 bases and the J gene end by 4 bases; junction bases not matched to a gene: 1. CDR3 length equals 12 residues. Germline-derived CDR1 and CDR2 are MNHEY and SMNVEV (reference sequence).

Sequenced input: peripheral blood. The chain carries TRBV27 and TRBJ1-1; 7 nucleotides line up with TRBD1. The sequence was collected from a woman younger than 45 with COVID-19, enrolled during active disease. The CDR3 sequence is CASSAGGTEAFF. The CDR3 coding sequence is TGTGCCAGCAGTGCAGGGGGCACTGAAGCTTTCTTT.